These 18 T cell receptor beta chains share one sample of origin, sequenced in a study of response to subunit inactivated influenza vaccine (dated by TCRdb to between 2018 and 2020). The library came from RT-PCR. Sequenced on an Illumina HiSeq 2500. The public reads were reanalyzed by TCRdb: fastp trimming at Q25, MiXCR alignment, in-frame beta chains only. Records with the same CDR3 protein are collapsed into one entry carrying the most frequent genes and DNA. Counted in this sample were approximately 500,000 distinct CDR3 sequences; 10% to 15% of them appeared once. In total, the top ten clones hold around 12% of the sample. According to the study, the label for this sample's time point signals: 45 days after influenza vaccine administration. This sample comprised PBMCs from blood, obtained about 40 days after vaccination. These receptors all come from a man aged 45-65 years who received an inactivated influenza vaccine. Donor details come from another sample of the same person, matched by shared clones.

This clonotype was picked up many times. The chain uses TRBV6-5 and TRBJ2-7; either TRBD1 or TRBD2 may fit D (6 bases each). V lost 4 bases, J lost 2 bases, and 12 bases lay in between. Germline assignment: CDR1 MNHEY and CDR2 SVGAGI. CDR3 size: 14 residues. The CDR3 reads CASSFNREAYEQYF. The CDR3 nucleotides read TGTGCCAGCAGTTTCAACAGGGAGGCCTACGAGCAGTACTTC.

This clonotype occurred a few times. The chain recombines TRBV12-3 or TRBV12-4 with TRBJ1-1, with 9 bases that match TRBD1. The CDR3 runs to 16 residues. Trimming removed 6 bases from V and 5 bases from J; junction bases left unmatched: 13. CDR3 sequence: CASSRDPGQGGTEAFF. DNA of the CDR3: TGTGCCAGCAGCCGAGATCCGGGACAGGGAGGAACTGAAGCTTTCTTT.

This clonotype was counted a few times. The chain is built from TRBV20-1 and TRBJ2-3; TRBD2 matches 8 bases. J was trimmed by 0 bases and V by 6 bases; bases with no gene match: 11. This CDR3 is 16 amino acids long. Germline V gene sequence: CDR1 DFQATT, CDR2 SNEGSKA (reference sequence). CDR3 amino acids: CSAMGLVLASTDTQYF. Written as DNA, the CDR3 is TGCAGTGCAATGGGACTAGTGCTTGCTAGCACAGATACGCAGTATTTT.

This clonotype has more than one count but fewer than ten. The chain links TRBV28 to TRBJ2-7; weak D call: TRBD1 (7 bases). Germline CDR1 is MDHEN and CDR2 is SYDVKM. The CDR3 runs 14 residues. V was clipped by 6 bases and J by 0 bases, with 12 bases between them. The CDR3 DNA reads TGTGCCAGCAGAGCAGGGGGGAGCTCCTACGAGCAGTACTTC. Protein product: CASRAGGSSYEQYF. The entire variable domain, with the rest obtained from reference TRBV28 and TRBJ2-7, is as follows: DVKVTQSSRYLVKRTGEKVFLECVQDMDHENMFWYRQDPGLGLRLIYFSYDVKMKEKGDIPEGYSVSREKKERFSLILESASTNQTSMYLCASRAGGSSYEQYFGPGTRLTVT.

This clonotype has a handful of counts. The V gene is TRBV5-1, the J gene TRBJ2-5; 8 nucleotides agree with TRBD1. Germline V gene data show CDR1 as SGHRS and CDR2 as YFSETQ. With V trimmed by 4 bases and J by 2 bases, 4 bases remained unmatched. The CDR3 runs 14 residues. CDR3 sequence: CASSRDRQQETQYF. Here the CDR3 DNA reads TGCGCCAGCAGCCGGGACAGGCAACAAGAGACCCAGTACTTC.

The V call is TRBV5-1, the J call TRBJ2-2; a possible D gene is TRBD1 (5 bases). Trimming took 7 bases from V and 0 from J, leaving 7 bases between them. CDR3 length: 13 residues. Germline V gene data show CDR1 as SGHRS and CDR2 as YFSETQ. CDR3 coding DNA: TGCGCCAGCTCGACAGCGAACACCGGGGAGCTGTTTTTT. It yields the protein CASSTANTGELFF.

This chain joins TRBV7-9 and TRBJ2-3; no clear D gene. The CDR3 contains 16 residues. Trimming took off 0 bases at V and 1 base at J, with 11 bases between the two ends. The germline V gene encodes CDR1 SEHNR and CDR2 FQNEAQ (reference sequence). The CDR3 DNA follows: TGTGCCAGCAGCTTAGCTATGGGATACGGCACAGATACGCAGTATTTT. Translated: CASSLAMGYGTDTQYF.

This clonotype was seen a single time. The germline gene is not matched at one end of the junction; a read error may be the cause. This chain links TRBV11-1 with TRBJ2-1, with D unresolved. The CDR3 extends over 18 amino acids. CDR1 and CDR2 (germline): SGHAT, FQDESV (reference sequence). CDR3: CACSSSRSNAVSYNEQFF. The CDR3 DNA sequence: TGTGCCTGCAGCTCTTCTAGATCCAACGCAGTCTCCTACAATGAGCAGTTCTTC. The complete variable domain, with remaining parts taken from reference TRBV11-1 and TRBJ2-1, reads EAEVAQSPRYKITEKSQAVAFWCDPISGHATLYWYRQILGQGPELLVQFQDESVVDDSQLPKDRFSAERLKGVDSTLKIQPAELGDSAMYLCACSSSRSNAVSYNEQFFGPGTRLTVL.

In this sample, this clonotype turned up a few times. The chain carries TRBV7-2 and TRBJ2-1; possibly TRBD2 for D (6 bases). The CDR3 extends over 15 amino acids. Trimming removed 1 base at V and 5 bases at J, with 12 bases between. The V gene's germline CDR1 is SGHTA and CDR2 FQGNSA. As DNA, the CDR3 is TGTGCCAGCAGCTTAGTGGTGGGACTCAACAATGAGCAGTTCTTC. Translation gives CASSLVVGLNNEQFF.

The table lists this clonotype with a few counts. The chain joins TRBV4-3 to TRBJ2-5; 9 bases match TRBD2. The V gene end was trimmed by 0 bases and the J gene end by 0 bases; junction bases not matched to a gene: 2. The CDR3 contains 16 residues. Germline lookup yields CDR1 LGHNA and CDR2 YSLEER. The CDR3 protein is CASSQDSGSYQETQYF. The CDR3 DNA sequence: TGCGCCAGCAGCCAAGATAGCGGGAGCTACCAAGAGACCCAGTACTTC.

The chain links TRBV5-1 to TRBJ2-1; 7 bases match TRBD2. The CDR3 is 14 amino acids. Germline V gene data show CDR1 as SGHRS and CDR2 as YFSETQ. The V and J ends lost 5 bases and 7 bases, in that order; junction bases with no gene match: 9. The DNA for the CDR3 is TGCGCCAGCAGGATCAGCGGGGTAGAAAATGAGCAGTTCTTC. It translates to CASRISGVENEQFF.

This clonotype was detected only a few times. The chain links TRBV29-1 to TRBJ2-5; D is unclear. CDR1 SQVTM and CDR2 ANQGSEA come from the germline V gene. V lost 4 bases and J 0 bases, leaving 6 bases between the germline ends. The CDR3 runs to 12 residues. CDR3 sequence reads: CSVGRYQETQYF. The CDR3 region has the DNA TGCAGCGTTGGGCGGTACCAAGAGACCCAGTACTTC.

V is TRBV2 and J is TRBJ1-1, with 10 nucleotides matching TRBD1. CDR1 is SNHLY, CDR2 FYNNEI, per germline. Trimming removed 6 bases from V and 4 bases from J; junction bases left unmatched: 5. CDR3 length equals 14 residues. The CDR3 DNA reads TGTGCCAGCAGCTGGACAGGGGGGGTCACTGAAGCTTTCTTT. Protein product: CASSWTGGVTEAFF.

CDR3: CATSRDVVGVGEQFF. As DNA, the CDR3 is TGTGCCACCTCAAGAGATGTGGTGGGGGTCGGAGAGCAGTTCTTC. The chain combines TRBV15 with TRBJ2-1; D is perhaps TRBD1 or TRBD2 (5 bases each). Germline CDR1 is LNHNV and CDR2 is YYDKDF (reference sequence). V was pared by 8 bases and J by 10 bases, with 24 bases between. The CDR3 is 15 amino acids.

This chain joins TRBV18 and TRBJ1-2; 7 bases map to TRBD1. V lost 2 bases, J lost 6 bases, and 3 bases stayed unmatched. Looked up from germline, CDR1 is KGHSH and CDR2 is LQKENI. This CDR3 has 13 amino acids. The CDR3 DNA follows: TGTGCCAGCTCACCAGTCACAGGGGATGGCTACACCTTC. It codes for CASSPVTGDGYTF.

This chain links TRBV21-1 with TRBJ2-7; the tabulated D call, TRBD1, remains unverified against the DNA. TRBV21-1 is a pseudogene. The CDR3 is 16 residues long. CDR3 in amino acids: CASSPQGRTGRYEQYF. CDR3 coding DNA: TGTGCCAGCAGCCCACAAGGTCGGACAGGGCGGTACGAGCAGTACTTC.

The chain combines TRBV19 with TRBJ1-5, with D unresolved. V gave up 0 bases and J gave up 4 bases, with 10 bases separating them. Looked up from germline, CDR1 is LNHDA and CDR2 is SQIVND (reference sequence). CDR3 length equals 15 residues. CDR3 sequence reads: CASSIDVRRNQPQHF. As DNA, the CDR3 is TGTGCCAGTAGTATAGATGTTCGACGGAATCAGCCCCAGCATTTT.

The chain combines TRBV5-6 with TRBJ2-2; TRBD2 aligns across 11 bases. This CDR3 region has 18 residues. The germline V gene encodes CDR1 SGHDT and CDR2 YYEEEE. J was trimmed by 3 bases and V by 3 bases; bases with no gene match: 10. The CDR3 DNA reads as TGTGCCAGCAGCTCACCCGGGACTAGCGGACCCTACACCGGGGAGCTGTTTTTT. This encodes CASSSPGTSGPYTGELFF.